These T cell receptor beta chains were read from a single sample in a study of control samples from healthy donors and cancer patients. Libraries were prepared by immunoSEQ multiplex PCR; TCRdb keeps only in-frame clonotypes and omits some of them. The sample consists of around 200,000 clones, about 93% of them appearing once. Input material: blood. The receptors stem from a middle-aged man in good health. Both conserved end residues are part of each CDR3. D genes are given only for firm matches.

TRBV28	TRBJ1-2	TRBD1	CASSRIRDRGSYGYTF	TGTGCCAGCAGTCGGATCCGGGACAGGGGTTCCTATGGCTACACCTTC
TRBV24-1	TRBJ1-5	TRBD1	CATGQGANQPQHF	TGTGCCACCGGTCAGGGGGCAAATCAGCCCCAGCATTTT
TRBV3-1/TRBV3-2	TRBJ1-1	-	CASSQVKPLNTEAFF	TGTGCCAGCAGCCAAGTCAAACCGCTAAACACTGAAGCTTTCTTT
TRBV3-1/TRBV3-2	TRBJ2-5	-	CASSQEGRASRETQYF	TGTGCCAGCAGCCAAGAAGGCCGGGCTAGCCGAGAGACCCAGTACTTC
TRBV7-9	TRBJ2-7	TRBD2	CASSFMGGNLGEQYF	TGTGCCAGCAGCTTCATGGGAGGGAATTTGGGCGAGCAGTACTTC
TRBV5-1	TRBJ1-2	-	CASSPGGASGGYTF	TGCGCCAGCAGCCCCGGAGGGGCCTCGGGGGGCTACACCTTC
TRBV5-1	TRBJ2-5	TRBD1	CASSQRQGTQETQYF	TGCGCCAGCAGCCAGCGACAGGGGACCCAAGAGACCCAGTACTTC
TRBV7-2	TRBJ1-5	-	CASSPSGRAAQHF	TGTGCCAGCAGCCCCTCCGGGCGGGCAGCCCAGCATTTT
TRBV7-9	TRBJ1-2	-	CASSHTGASYGYTF	TGTGCCAGCAGCCACACGGGGGCTAGCTATGGCTACACCTTC
TRBV4-3	TRBJ1-1	TRBD1	CASGRTGRAPEAFF	TGCGCCAGCGGACGGACAGGTCGCGCCCCTGAAGCTTTCTTT
TRBV6-5	TRBJ2-5	-	CASSSDTGEETQYF	TGTGCCAGCAGTTCGGACACGGGGGAAGAGACCCAGTACTTC